The 24 T cell receptor beta chains below all came from one sample that was sequenced in a study of shared clonotypes between healthy human individuals. CD45RO-negative CD8 cells positively selected for CCR7 made up the naive population, which excluded terminally differentiated effector memory CD45RA+ cells. Libraries were prepared by immunoSEQ multiplex PCR; TCRdb keeps only in-frame clonotypes and omits some of them. The table includes almost 700,000 clones, around 92% detected once. The material sequenced was naive CD8+ T cells sorted from blood. The receptor set was obtained from a young man in good health.

This clone was counted a single time. The genes are TRBV7-2 and TRBJ2-7; D unclear. Germline lookup yields CDR1 SGHTA and CDR2 FQGNSA. The CDR3 extends over 14 amino acids. With 6 bases removed from V and 4 bases from J, the gap between germline ends came to 16 bases. The CDR3 DNA sequence: TGTGCCAGCAGGCCACTCGGACGGCAGTACGAGCAGTACTTC. Translation gives CASRPLGRQYEQYF.

In its sample, this clone was seen once. The chain is built from TRBV27 and TRBJ1-2, with a weak D call TRBD1 (5 bases). Trimming removed 4 bases from V and 5 bases from J, with 17 bases in between. CDR1 is MNHEY and CDR2 is SMNVEV in the germline V gene (reference sequence). CDR3 length equals 15 residues. CDR3 DNA: TGTGCCAGCAGTTGGGGAGGGAGCGGGGGGTATGGCTACACCTTC. Its protein is CASSWGGSGGYGYTF.

V usage is TRBV27 and J usage is TRBJ2-2; tentatively, D is TRBD1 (6 bases). The CDR3 extends over 14 amino acids. Per germline, CDR1 MNHEY and CDR2 SMNVEV (reference sequence). Trimming left V 4 bases short and J 4 bases short, with 10 bases between. CDR3 loop: CASSWVGATGELFF. DNA for the CDR3: TGTGCCAGCAGTTGGGTGGGGGCCACCGGGGAGCTGTTTTTT.

This chain uses TRBV19 with TRBJ1-1; tentatively, D is TRBD1 (5 bases). The length of the CDR3 is 12 residues. CDR1 and CDR2 from the germline V gene are LNHDA and SQIVND (reference sequence). V lost 3 bases, J lost 6 bases, and 8 bases lay in between. CDR3 nucleotides: TGTGCCAGTAGTATCGGACACTCTGAAGCTTTCTTT. Protein product: CASSIGHSEAFF.

The chain recombines TRBV27 with TRBJ1-1; D may be TRBD1 (6 bases). CDR1 and CDR2 (germline): MNHEY, SMNVEV (reference sequence). Trimming removed 4 bases at V and 4 bases at J, with 13 bases between. This CDR3 is 14 amino acids long. The CDR3 reads CASSSQGLGTEAFF. The CDR3 DNA is TGTGCCAGCAGTTCACAGGGTTTGGGCACTGAAGCTTTCTTT.

This chain uses TRBV7-9 with TRBJ2-5; 10 nucleotides line up with TRBD2. The DNA end favors TRBJ2-7, so the J call may be wrong. The CDR3 extends over 14 amino acids. Per germline, CDR1 SEHNR and CDR2 FQNEAQ (reference sequence). The CDR3, as DNA: TGTGCCAGCAGCTTCGTCCTAGCGGGAGCCGAGCAGTACTTC. Translated, it gives CASSFVLAGAEQYF.

The V and J genes are TRBV7-2 and TRBJ1-2; the D is unclear. This CDR3 spans 11 amino acids. V lost 5 bases to trimming and J lost 5 bases, with 6 bases between them. CDR1 is SGHTA, CDR2 FQGNSA, per germline. The CDR3: CASSRTYGYTF. The DNA of the CDR3 is TGTGCCAGCAGCCGAACATATGGCTACACCTTC.

The chain has TRBV27 and TRBJ2-3, with a possible D match to TRBD1 (6 bases). The CDR3 extends over 19 amino acids. Deletions cut 5 bases from V and 0 bases from J, with 24 bases between. Germline CDR1 MNHEY, CDR2 SMNVEV (reference sequence). The CDR3 loop is CASSPPPGYRVTSTDTQYF. The CDR3 DNA sequence: TGTGCCAGCAGTCCCCCCCCGGGGTACAGGGTTACTAGCACAGATACGCAGTATTTT.

The chain has TRBV29-1 and TRBJ1-2; no reliable D call. Germline V gives CDR1 SQVTM, CDR2 ANQGSEA. This CDR3 contains 14 residues. Trimming removed 3 bases from V and 3 bases from J, with 14 bases in between. The CDR3 coding sequence is TGCAGCGTTGATTTAGCCTCCGGAGACTATGGCTACACCTTC. Its protein is CSVDLASGDYGYTF.

The CDR3 DNA follows: TGTGCCACCAGCAGAAGGGACAGGGTATACGAGCAGTACTTC. This translates into CATSRRDRVYEQYF. The chain links TRBV15 to TRBJ2-7; 9 positions agree with TRBD1. The CDR3 has 14 amino acids. The V gene end was trimmed by 2 bases and the J gene end by 4 bases; junction bases not matched to a gene: 3. Germline CDR1 is LNHNV and CDR2 is YYDKDF (reference sequence). The full variable domain, in which reference TRBV15 and TRBJ2-7 provide the parts outside the CDR3, is DAMVIQNPRYQVTQFGKPVTLSCSQTLNHNVMYWYQQKSSQAPKLLFHYYDKDFNNEADTPDNFQSRRPNTSFCFLDIRSPGLGDTAMYLCATSRRDRVYEQYFGPGTRLTVT.

The CDR3 DNA follows: TGTGCCAGCAGCTTGACATCGAGAGAGACCCAGTACTTC. Residues: CASSLTSRETQYF. The rearrangement links TRBV5-6 to TRBJ2-5; D not resolved. This CDR3 has 13 amino acids. Trimming took 1 base from V and 4 from J, leaving 8 bases between them. In germline, CDR1 is SGHDT, CDR2 YYEEEE.

The chain uses TRBV11-2 and TRBJ2-1; D is perhaps TRBD1 (5 bases). Germline assignment: CDR1 SGHAT and CDR2 FQNNGV. V was trimmed by 5 bases and J by 4 bases, leaving 15 bases between them. This CDR3 comprises 15 residues. The CDR3 nucleotides read TGTGCCAGCAGCCAAGACAGCCGATTGTACAATGAGCAGTTCTTC. It codes for CASSQDSRLYNEQFF.

The chain links TRBV27 to TRBJ2-7; 7 bases are a match to TRBD2. This CDR3 contains 15 residues. Germline V gene data show CDR1 as MNHEY and CDR2 as SMNVEV (reference sequence). V lost 4 bases to trimming and J lost 2 bases; unmatched junction nucleotides: 8. The CDR3, as DNA: TGTGCCAGCAGTTCGTATTCTAGCGGAGCCTACGAGCAGTACTTC. Translation gives CASSSYSSGAYEQYF.

The genes are TRBV25-1 and TRBJ2-3, with D tentatively TRBD1 (5 bases). The germline CDR1 and CDR2 sequences are MGHDK and SYGVNS. The CDR3 length is 14 residues. Between the trimmed V and J ends, which lost 1 base and 4 bases, there was a span of 9 bases. CDR3 DNA: TGTGCCAGCAGTGAATGGGGCTTGGCAGATACGCAGTATTTT. Amino acids: CASSEWGLADTQYF.

This clone was seen once. The chain combines TRBV2 with TRBJ2-7; 8 positions agree with TRBD1. V was pared by 8 bases and J by 0 bases, with 3 bases of the junction left unmatched. The CDR3 contains 13 residues. Germline V CDR1 and CDR2: SNHLY, FYNNEI. CDR3 DNA sequence: TGTGCCAGCCGGGACAGGTACTCCTACGAGCAGTACTTC. This translates into CASRDRYSYEQYF.

The chain uses TRBV5-5 and TRBJ1-5; D possibly corresponds to TRBD1 (5 bases). Trimming shortened V by 4 bases and J by 0 bases, and 8 bases separated the two germline ends. The CDR3 is 14 residues long. CDR1 SGHKS and CDR2 YYEKEE come from the germline V gene (reference sequence). CDR3: CASSARDSNQPQHF. CDR3 coding DNA: TGTGCCAGCAGCGCCAGGGATAGCAATCAGCCCCAGCATTTT.

V gene TRBV6-5 combines with J gene TRBJ2-7; D is unclear. The CDR3 totals 13 residues. Trimming stripped 2 bases from V and 4 bases from J, with 9 bases between. The germline CDR1 and CDR2 sequences are MNHEY and SVGAGI. The CDR3 sequence is CASSYANSYEQYF. CDR3 in DNA: TGTGCCAGCAGTTACGCAAACAGTTACGAGCAGTACTTC.

The genes are TRBV5-4 and TRBJ2-7; D uncertain. The V end lost 4 bases, the J end lost 2 bases, and 10 bases lay between the germline ends. This CDR3 is 13 amino acids long. Germline V CDR1 and CDR2: SGHNT, YYREEE (reference sequence). The CDR3 DNA sequence: TGTGCCAGCAGCCTGCCTAGTACCTACGAGCAGTACTTC. Its translation: CASSLPSTYEQYF.

V and J are TRBV29-1 and TRBJ2-5; D may match TRBD1 or TRBD2 (5 bases each). The V end was cut by 6 bases, the J end by 5 bases, with 19 bases between. The CDR3 consists of 14 residues. CDR1 and CDR2 (germline): SQVTM, ANQGSEA. Here the CDR3 DNA reads TGCAGCGTAGAGGGGCCCCAGAGAGTGGAGACCCAGTACTTC. It yields the protein CSVEGPQRVETQYF.

The chain uses TRBV7-9 and TRBJ2-7; 7 bases line up with TRBD2. In germline, CDR1 is SEHNR, CDR2 FQNEAQ (reference sequence). V dropped 7 bases and J dropped 2; count of bases not matched to a gene: 14. This CDR3 contains 16 residues. The chain's CDR3 is CASKSLLAGEPYEQYF. The CDR3 DNA reads TGTGCCAGCAAGTCCCTTCTCGCGGGAGAGCCCTACGAGCAGTACTTC.

This clone occurred once. The chain couples TRBV27 to TRBJ2-7; TRBD2 matches 9 bases. The CDR3 is 14 residues long. Germline CDR1 MNHEY, CDR2 SMNVEV (reference sequence). With 5 bases clipped from V and 3 bases from J, the junction kept 5 bases outside the gene matches. The CDR3 coding sequence is TGTGCCAGCAGTCTTTTAGCGGGGGACTACGAGCAGTACTTC. It specifies CASSLLAGDYEQYF.

The rearrangement links TRBV10-3 to TRBJ1-1, with D hard to call. The CDR3 consists of 13 residues. V lost 0 bases, J lost 3 bases, and 5 bases lay in between. Germline V gene sequence: CDR1 ENHRY, CDR2 SYGVKD. CDR3 region: CAISESQYTEAFF. The CDR3 DNA follows: TGTGCCATCAGTGAGTCGCAGTACACTGAAGCTTTCTTT.

The J gene is TRBJ2-3, the V gene TRBV7-9, with 8 bases fitting TRBD1. The CDR3 is 15 amino acids. Germline assignment: CDR1 SEHNR and CDR2 FQNEAQ (reference sequence). Trimming removed 1 base from V and 3 bases from J; junction bases left unmatched: 3. CDR3 residues: CASSLGGQDTDTQYF. DNA of the CDR3: TGTGCCAGCAGCTTAGGGGGACAGGATACAGATACGCAGTATTTT.

This clone showed up just once. This sequence joins TRBV29-1 and TRBJ2-1, with a possible D match to TRBD2 (6 bases). With 8 bases removed from V and 4 bases from J, the gap between germline ends came to 15 bases. The CDR3 totals 13 residues. Per the germline V gene, CDR1 is SQVTM and CDR2 is ANQGSEA. DNA for the CDR3: TGCAGCCTACACGGGGGATCATACAATGAGCAGTTCTTC. Amino acid sequence: CSLHGGSYNEQFF.